The next 29 T cell receptor beta chains were all read from a single sample in a study of cytotoxic CD8 clonotypes in ibrutinib-treated CLL. The repertoire was sequenced with immunoSEQ multiplex PCR; TCRdb's copy has only in-frame clones and lacks some. The data show 190,000 or so clones, with 72% seen just once and around an eighth held by the top ten. The sample consisted of PBMCs, taken after 24 months of ibrutinib treatment. These TCRs come from a human donor with chronic lymphocytic leukemia.

The chain uses TRBV6-4 and TRBJ1-2; D gene uncertain. The V end was cut by 2 bases, the J end by 4 bases, with 11 bases between. The CDR3 is 14 amino acids. The V gene's germline CDR1 is MRHNA and CDR2 SNTAGT. The CDR3 DNA reads TGTGCCAGCAGTGACGGGCAGCACTCCTATGGCTACACCTTC. Encoded protein: CASSDGQHSYGYTF.

This clone was detected a few times. The J gene is TRBJ2-4, the V gene TRBV7-2; possibly TRBD2 for D (5 bases). Deletions cut 5 bases from V and 5 bases from J, with 13 bases between. CDR3 length equals 14 residues. Germline lookup yields CDR1 SGHTA and CDR2 FQGNSA. The CDR3 region is CASSPWTGENIQYF. The CDR3, as DNA: TGTGCCAGCAGCCCCTGGACTGGAGAAAACATTCAGTACTTC. The full variable domain, in which reference TRBV7-2 and TRBJ2-4 provide the parts outside the CDR3, is GAGVSQSPSNKVTEKGKDVELRCDPISGHTALYWYRQSLGQGLEFLIYFQGNSAPDKSGLPSDRFSAERTGGSVSTLTIQRTQQEDSAVYLCASSPWTGENIQYFGAGTRLSVL.

This clone appeared a few times. The chain uses TRBV10-3 and TRBJ2-1, with 7 bases matching TRBD1. The junction had 8 bases not matched to a gene; V was cut back by 10 bases and J by 5 bases. CDR1 is ENHRY and CDR2 is SYGVKD in the germline V gene. The CDR3 has 13 amino acids. The CDR3 here is CATETGVDNEQFF. The DNA for the CDR3 is TGTGCCACCGAAACAGGGGTAGACAATGAGCAGTTCTTC.

As to this clone: Other DNA sequences in this sample translate to the same CDR3. The gene calls are TRBV11-2 and TRBJ2-7, with 10 bases fitting TRBD1. The germline V gene encodes CDR1 SGHAT and CDR2 FQNNGV. The V segment lost 1 base and the J segment 7 bases; nucleotides outside the gene matches: 10. This CDR3 comprises 16 residues. The CDR3, as DNA: TGTGCCAGCAGCTTAGTTCAGGGACAGGGGTCATATGAGCAGTACTTC. It encodes CASSLVQGQGSYEQYF.

The chain links TRBV7-2 to TRBJ1-4; possibly TRBD1 for D (5 bases). There are 17 residues in the CDR3. The germline CDR1 and CDR2 sequences are SGHTA and FQGNSA. Trimming left V 0 bases short and J 7 bases short, with 18 bases between. CDR3: CASSLATGSWGSEKLFF. The DNA of the CDR3 is TGTGCCAGCAGCTTAGCGACCGGTAGTTGGGGGAGTGAAAAACTGTTTTTT.

The chain joins TRBV2 to TRBJ1-4; a possible D gene is TRBD1 (5 bases). The V and J ends lost 6 bases and 3 bases respectively, with 11 bases between them. Germline V gene lookup returns CDR1 SNHLY and CDR2 FYNNEI. CDR3 size: 14 residues. The CDR3 region is CASRGGMANEKLFF. For the CDR3, the DNA is TGTGCCAGCAGGGGGGGGATGGCTAATGAAAAACTGTTTTTT.

The chain employs TRBV4-2 and TRBJ1-2; D might be TRBD1 (5 bases). The CDR3 is 16 amino acids. Germline CDR1 reads LGHNA; CDR2 reads YNFKEQ. Trimming left V 0 bases short and J 1 base short, with 12 bases between. The CDR3 sequence is CASSQDRGLYNYGYTF. CDR3 nucleotides: TGTGCCAGCAGCCAAGATCGGGGCCTGTATAACTATGGCTACACCTTC.

The rearrangement uses TRBV27 and TRBJ2-7, with TRBD1 as a possible D gene (6 bases). This CDR3 contains 15 residues. V lost 5 bases to trimming and J lost 2 bases, with 16 bases between them. Germline CDR1 reads MNHEY; CDR2 reads SMNVEV (reference sequence). CDR3 residues: CASSQGNPGAYEQYF. The CDR3 bases are TGTGCCAGCAGTCAAGGCAATCCAGGGGCCTACGAGCAGTACTTC.

This sequence joins TRBV9 and TRBJ2-3, with D possibly TRBD2 on 6 matching bases. Per germline, CDR1 SGDLS and CDR2 YYNGEE. CDR3 size: 17 residues. The V gene lost 0 bases and the J gene lost 3 bases, with 17 bases spanning the gap. Here the CDR3 DNA reads TGTGCCAGCAGCGTAGAGGGACTCCCTCTTTTGACAGATACGCAGTATTTT. It codes for CASSVEGLPLLTDTQYF.

The gene calls are TRBV18 and TRBJ2-5; TRBD2 agrees at 7 bases. The CDR3 covers 17 residues. Germline CDR1 KGHSH, CDR2 LQKENI. The V and J ends lost 0 bases and 5 bases, in that order; junction bases with no gene match: 12. CDR3 sequence: CASSPPMAQRDWETQYF. The CDR3 coding sequence is TGTGCCAGCTCACCACCTATGGCCCAGCGGGATTGGGAGACCCAGTACTTC.

CDR3 in DNA: TGTGCCAGCAGCCGACTAGCGGGAGAGACCCAGTACTTC. Its translation is CASSRLAGETQYF. J is TRBJ2-5 and V is TRBV27; TRBD2 agrees at 10 bases. Germline assignment: CDR1 MNHEY and CDR2 SMNVEV (reference sequence). The CDR3 is 13 amino acids. The V and J ends lost 6 bases and 4 bases, in that order; junction bases with no gene match: 2.

V and J are TRBV29-1 and TRBJ2-7, with TRBD2 matching 9 bases. V lost 6 bases and J lost 0; bases outside the gene matches: 6. Looked up from germline, CDR1 is SQVTM and CDR2 is ANQGSEA. The CDR3 contains 14 residues. CDR3 bases: TGCAGCGTACCCGGTAGCGGGAGCTCCTACGAGCAGTACTTC. Its protein is CSVPGSGSSYEQYF.

V and J are TRBV7-9 and TRBJ2-7; D possibly corresponds to TRBD1 (6 bases). Trimming shortened V by 3 bases and J by 2 bases, and 11 bases separated the two germline ends. The CDR3 loop spans 14 amino acids. Germline V gene lookup returns CDR1 SEHNR and CDR2 FQNEAQ (reference sequence). CDR3 in DNA: TGTGCCAGCAGCTTCTCGACAGGCCCCTACGAGCAGTACTTC. Translated: CASSFSTGPYEQYF.

This clone was counted only a few times. This chain connects TRBV27 to TRBJ2-7; D might be TRBD1 (6 bases). This CDR3 spans 13 amino acids. CDR1 is MNHEY and CDR2 is SMNVEV in the germline V gene (reference sequence). The V end was cut by 0 bases, the J end by 7 bases, with 10 bases between. In DNA form, the CDR3 reads TGTGCCAGCAGTTTATCGATCAGGGGAGAGCAGTACTTC. It yields the protein CASSLSIRGEQYF.

The J gene is TRBJ2-5, the V gene TRBV28, with D possibly being TRBD1 (6 bases). The V gene's germline CDR1 is MDHEN and CDR2 SYDVKM. CDR3 length: 15 amino acids. V lost 3 bases to trimming and J lost 4 bases, with 15 bases between them. This chain's CDR3 is CASSFDTGWGETQYF. In DNA, the CDR3 is TGTGCCAGCAGTTTCGACACAGGGTGGGGAGAGACCCAGTACTTC.

The chain carries TRBV2 and TRBJ2-7; either TRBD1 or TRBD2 may fit D (5 bases each). Per the germline V gene, CDR1 is SNHLY and CDR2 is FYNNEI. The CDR3 contains 11 residues. Trimming took 11 bases from V and 4 from J, leaving 12 bases between them. CDR3 DNA: TGTGCCGGGGGTTTACAGTACGAGCAGTACTTC. Amino acid sequence: CAGGLQYEQYF.

V and J are TRBV4-1 and TRBJ1-1; 7 bases agree with TRBD1. Germline CDR1 is MGHRA and CDR2 is YSYEKL. The CDR3 runs 17 residues. Trimming cost V 2 bases and J 1 base; bases outside gene matches: 10. CDR3 loop: CASSQQGRGQRNTEAFF. As DNA, the CDR3 is TGCGCCAGCAGCCAACAAGGTCGGGGACAGCGGAACACTGAAGCTTTCTTT.

This clone has a single count. V gene TRBV7-9 combines with J gene TRBJ2-2; D might be TRBD1 (5 bases). The germline CDR1 and CDR2 sequences are SEHNR and FQNEAQ (reference sequence). This CDR3 has 13 residues. The germline V and J ends were trimmed by 1 base and 6 bases, with 6 bases remaining between them. The CDR3 here is CASSLVGAGELFF. CDR3 in DNA: TGTGCCAGCAGCTTAGTAGGGGCCGGGGAGCTGTTTTTT. The variable domain in full, completed from reference TRBV7-9 and TRBJ2-2, reads DTGVSQNPRHKITKRGQNVTFRCDPISEHNRLYWYRQTLGQGPEFLTYFQNEAQLEKSRLLSDRFSAERPKGSFSTLEIQRTEQGDSAMYLCASSLVGAGELFFGEGSRLTVL.

The chain recombines TRBV9 with TRBJ2-5, with 14 nucleotides matching TRBD2. Germline CDR1 is SGDLS and CDR2 is YYNGEE. The V segment lost 0 bases and the J segment 0 bases; nucleotides outside the gene matches: 1. The CDR3 covers 17 residues. The CDR3 DNA sequence: TGTGCCAGCAGCGTAGGACTAGCGGGGGGGGACCAAGAGACCCAGTACTTC. This gives the protein CASSVGLAGGDQETQYF.

This rearrangement joins TRBV30 to TRBJ2-1; a possible D gene is TRBD1 (5 bases). Germline CDR1 and CDR2: GTSNPN and SVGIG (reference sequence). The germline V and J ends were trimmed by 7 bases and 0 bases, with 10 bases remaining between them. The CDR3 runs to 13 residues. CDR3 coding DNA: TGTGCCTTCGAAAGGGGCTCCTACAATGAGCAGTTCTTC. Translation gives CAFERGSYNEQFF.

The V and J genes are TRBV5-1 and TRBJ2-2, with 8 bases fitting TRBD1. CDR1 SGHRS and CDR2 YFSETQ come from the germline V gene. The CDR3 is 16 amino acids. After removal of 5 bases from V and 7 bases from J, the junction contained 13 bases not matched to a gene. The CDR3 sequence is CASSPRGQDKGGELFF. As DNA, the CDR3 is TGCGCCAGCAGTCCAAGGGGACAGGATAAGGGCGGGGAGCTGTTTTTT.

This chain joins TRBV9 and TRBJ2-7; D may be TRBD1 or TRBD2 (6 bases each). The V and J ends lost 0 bases and 2 bases respectively, with 12 bases between them. Germline CDR1 SGDLS, CDR2 YYNGEE. The CDR3 is 15 amino acids. The CDR3 region is CASSVAWRGTYEQYF. DNA for the CDR3: TGTGCCAGCAGCGTAGCTTGGAGGGGGACCTACGAGCAGTACTTC.

This clone was observed a single time. The chain combines TRBV13 with TRBJ2-5; 8 bases match TRBD2. CDR1 is PRHDT and CDR2 is FYEKMQ in the germline V gene (reference sequence). The V and J ends lost 3 bases and 4 bases, in that order; junction bases with no gene match: 4. The CDR3 has 14 residues. CDR3 nucleotides: TGTGCCAGCAGCTTGCGGGAGGACCCAGAGACCCAGTACTTC. It specifies CASSLREDPETQYF.

To note about this clone: The junction does not match germline at one end; this may be a read error. The chain joins TRBV27 to TRBJ2-7; D is undetermined. Germline V CDR1 and CDR2: MNHEY, SMNVEV (reference sequence). This CDR3 has 17 amino acids. In DNA form, the CDR3 reads TGCGACAAAGGTAGGAGACACCTACTCCGGTTCTCCTACGAGCAGTACTTC. Its protein is CDKGRRHLLRFSYEQYF.

This clone was observed a single time. V and J are TRBV5-1 and TRBJ2-1; no reliable D call. CDR3 length: 15 amino acids. The V end lost 0 bases, the J end lost 4 bases, and 11 bases lay between the germline ends. Germline loops: CDR1 SGHRS, CDR2 YFSETQ. The CDR3 spells CASSLVRVRYNEQFF. CDR3 DNA: TGCGCCAGCAGCTTGGTCCGGGTGAGATACAATGAGCAGTTCTTC.

This clone turned up a few times. The chain links TRBV18 to TRBJ2-3, with D perhaps TRBD1 or TRBD2 (5 bases each). This CDR3 region has 15 residues. Per the germline V gene, CDR1 is KGHSH and CDR2 is LQKENI. V lost 6 bases and J lost 0, with 13 bases in between. DNA of the CDR3: TGTGCCAGCTCGATTGGGACGGACAGCACAGATACGCAGTATTTT. This translates into CASSIGTDSTDTQYF.

This sequence joins TRBV5-6 and TRBJ1-2; a weak D match, TRBD1 (5 bases). The V and J ends lost 10 bases and 3 bases respectively, with 19 bases between them. The germline V gene has CDR1 SGHDT and CDR2 YYEEEE. CDR3 size: 14 residues. The DNA of the CDR3 is TGTGCCCCATTTGAGAGCCAACAGGACTATGGCTACACCTTC. Its translation: CAPFESQQDYGYTF.

V is TRBV11-2 and J is TRBJ2-7; 8 bases match TRBD1. The length of the CDR3 is 14 residues. Trimming removed 0 bases from V and 3 bases from J; junction bases left unmatched: 1. Per germline, CDR1 SGHAT and CDR2 FQNNGV. CDR3 DNA sequence: TGTGCCAGCAGCTTAGATACAGGGGGCTACGAGCAGTACTTC. It is translated as CASSLDTGGYEQYF.

The chain employs TRBV18 and TRBJ2-7; D is possibly TRBD1 or TRBD2 (6 bases each). Trimming pared 1 base from V and 5 bases from J, leaving 21 bases between. The CDR3 length is 17 residues. Germline V gives CDR1 KGHSH, CDR2 LQKENI. CDR3 coding DNA: TGTGCCAGCTCACCACGGGGGCCCAGCGGGCCCGTGCACGAGCAGTACTTC. It encodes CASSPRGPSGPVHEQYF.